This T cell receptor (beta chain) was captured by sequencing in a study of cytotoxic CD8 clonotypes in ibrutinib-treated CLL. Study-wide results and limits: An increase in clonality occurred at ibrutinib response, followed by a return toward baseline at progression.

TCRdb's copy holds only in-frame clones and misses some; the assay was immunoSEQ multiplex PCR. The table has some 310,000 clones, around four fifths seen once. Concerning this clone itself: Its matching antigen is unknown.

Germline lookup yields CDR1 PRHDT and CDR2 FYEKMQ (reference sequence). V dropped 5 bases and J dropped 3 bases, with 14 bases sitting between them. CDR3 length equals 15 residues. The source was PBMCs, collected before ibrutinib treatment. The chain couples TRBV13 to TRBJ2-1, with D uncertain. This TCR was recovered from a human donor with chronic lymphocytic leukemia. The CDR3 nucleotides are TGTGCCAGCAGCCAAGGCCCAATGGGCTACAATGAGCAGTTCTTC. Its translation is CASSQGPMGYNEQFF.